What follows are 17 T cell receptor beta chains derived from one specimen sequenced in a study of T cells in Graves' hyperthyroidism and ophthalmopathy. The CDR3 regions of TCR beta were amplified from RNA transcripts. First-round RT-PCR of the TCR CDR3 relied on the HTBI primer set. TCRdb recomputed calls from the multiplex PCR reads with MiXCR, one row per CDR3 protein. In the table there are 490,000 or so distinct CDR3 sequences, 20% of which are singletons. Sequences were obtained from blood. The receptors derive from a man aged 40-55 years with Graves' ophthalmopathy.

This clonotype was counted only a few times. The rearrangement links TRBV7-8 to TRBJ2-1; D is possibly TRBD1 or TRBD2 (6 bases each). V was clipped by 6 bases and J by 3 bases, with 12 bases between them. Germline CDR1 and CDR2: SGHVS and FQNEAQ. This CDR3 region has 14 residues. The CDR3 DNA is TGTGCCAGCAGGGGGGGACAAAACTACAATGAGCAGTTCTTC. Its translation is CASRGGQNYNEQFF. Drawing the rest from reference TRBV7-8 and TRBJ2-1, the complete variable domain is GAGVSQSPRYKVAKRGQDVALRCDPISGHVSLFWYQQALGQGPEFLTYFQNEAQLDKSGLPSDRFFAERPEGSVSTLKIQRTQQEDSAVYLCASRGGQNYNEQFFGPGTRLTVL.

The chain employs TRBV9 and TRBJ2-2, with D possibly being TRBD1 (6 bases). V lost 0 bases and J 7 bases, leaving 16 bases between the germline ends. Germline V gene lookup returns CDR1 SGDLS and CDR2 YYNGEE. This CDR3 has 16 amino acids. The CDR3 region is CASSVELAGAVGELFF. In DNA, the CDR3 is TGTGCCAGCAGCGTAGAGTTGGCAGGGGCGGTCGGGGAGCTGTTTTTT.

There are many counts of this clonotype. V gene TRBV15 combines with J gene TRBJ1-5; D uncertain. In germline, CDR1 is LNHNV, CDR2 YYDKDF (reference sequence). The germline V and J ends were trimmed by 1 base and 7 bases, with 14 bases remaining between them. This CDR3 comprises 15 residues. The CDR3: CATSRAGGENQPQHF. The CDR3 bases are TGTGCCACCAGCAGAGCGGGAGGCGAGAACCAGCCCCAGCATTTT.

There are many counts of this clonotype. The J gene is TRBJ2-7, the V gene TRBV6-2 or TRBV6-3; D possibly corresponds to TRBD1 (6 bases). The CDR3 sequence is 14 residues long. The V end was cut by 1 base, the J end by 4 bases, with 11 bases between. From germline, CDR1 is MNHEY and CDR2 SVGEGT. The CDR3 DNA sequence: TGTGCCAGCAGTTACTACCAGGGGCAGTACGAGCAGTACTTC. This encodes CASSYYQGQYEQYF.

This clonotype was picked up many times. The chain links TRBV27 to TRBJ1-1; no reliable D call. V lost 6 bases to trimming and J lost 0 bases, with 14 bases between them. CDR1 is MNHEY, CDR2 SMNVEV, per germline (reference sequence). The CDR3 loop spans 15 amino acids. As DNA, the CDR3 is TGTGCCAGCAGACCCATAACAGTTATGAACACTGAAGCTTTCTTT. It encodes CASRPITVMNTEAFF.

There are many counts of this clonotype. The genes are TRBV6-2 or TRBV6-3 and TRBJ2-7; 10 bases line up with TRBD2. Germline CDR1 MNHEY, CDR2 SVGEGT. The CDR3 loop spans 19 amino acids. J gave up 1 base and V 0 bases, and 12 bases lay outside the gene matches. In DNA form, the CDR3 reads TGTGCCAGCAGTTACTCGGGGCTAGCGGGAGTTCTTGGATCCTACGAGCAGTACTTC. Translated: CASSYSGLAGVLGSYEQYF.

This clonotype was detected many times. J is TRBJ1-2 and V is TRBV5-1, with a weak D call TRBD1 (5 bases). Trimming took 4 bases from V and 2 from J, leaving 18 bases between them. Germline values: CDR1 SGHRS, CDR2 YFSETQ. The CDR3 is 16 amino acids. The CDR3 here is CASSPLPGQSNYGYTF. CDR3 sequence (DNA): TGCGCCAGCAGCCCCCTCCCGGGGCAGAGCAACTATGGCTACACCTTC.

As DNA, the CDR3 is TGTGCCAGCATGTCTAGCATCGACGAGCAGTACTTC. Translation: CASMSSIDEQYF. The gene calls are TRBV6-2 or TRBV6-3 and TRBJ2-7; D possibly corresponds to TRBD2 (5 bases). The CDR3 spans 12 residues. The V gene's germline CDR1 is MNHEY and CDR2 SVGEGT. Trimming shortened V by 7 bases and J by 5 bases, and 12 bases separated the two germline ends.

The V gene is TRBV27, the J gene TRBJ2-7; unclear D gene. CDR3 length equals 14 residues. From germline, CDR1 is MNHEY and CDR2 SMNVEV (reference sequence). Trimming left V 3 bases short and J 1 base short, with 10 bases between. The CDR3 reads CASSFLGKSYEQYF. CDR3 bases: TGTGCCAGCAGTTTTCTTGGCAAATCCTACGAGCAGTACTTC.

This chain joins TRBV7-9 and TRBJ2-7; perhaps TRBD2 as D (6 bases). The V gene's germline CDR1 is SEHNR and CDR2 FQNEAQ (reference sequence). This CDR3 contains 15 residues. V lost 0 bases to trimming and J lost 4 bases, with 13 bases between them. DNA for the CDR3: TGTGCCAGCAGCTTAGCCGCCGGGAGAGCATACGAGCAGTACTTC. It is translated as CASSLAAGRAYEQYF.

This clonotype was seen only a few times. The genes are TRBV7-9 and TRBJ2-3, with D perhaps matching TRBD1 (5 bases). Germline CDR1 SEHNR, CDR2 FQNEAQ (reference sequence). The CDR3 contains 19 residues. Trimming took off 3 bases at V and 0 bases at J, with 22 bases between the two ends. The CDR3 sequence is CASSFTGENTLISTDTQYF. DNA for the CDR3: TGTGCCAGCAGCTTTACAGGAGAGAACACACTTATAAGCACAGATACGCAGTATTTT.

At least ten counts were recorded for this clonotype. The chain joins TRBV2 to TRBJ1-4, with D uncertain. The germline V gene encodes CDR1 SNHLY and CDR2 FYNNEI. The germline V and J ends were trimmed by 6 bases and 4 bases, with 18 bases remaining between them. CDR3 length: 16 amino acids. CDR3 residues: CASSASGLWLNEKLFF. The CDR3 DNA is TGTGCCAGCAGCGCATCCGGACTGTGGCTTAATGAAAAACTGTTTTTT.

This clonotype was seen a handful of times. The junction departs from germline at one end; a sequencing error may be responsible. The V and J genes are TRBV7-7 and TRBJ2-5, with TRBD2 identical over 7 bases. The CDR3 runs to 17 residues. The germline CDR1 and CDR2 sequences are SSHAT and FNYEAQ (reference sequence). CDR3 in amino acids: CASSLGTAGSSQETQYF. The CDR3 DNA reads as TGTGCTAGCAGCTTAGGAACAGCGGGAAGTTCCCAAGAGACCCAGTACTTC.

This clonotype was observed a few times. The CDR3 loop is CATSDSLAGGTETQYF. CDR3 in DNA: TGTGCCACCAGTGATTCGTTAGCGGGAGGGACAGAGACCCAGTACTTC. The chain couples TRBV24-1 to TRBJ2-5; 11 positions agree with TRBD2. The V and J ends lost 2 bases and 4 bases, in that order; junction bases with no gene match: 5. The V gene's germline CDR1 is KGHDR and CDR2 SFDVKD. This CDR3 is 16 amino acids long.

This clonotype was counted ten times or more. The genes are TRBV3-1 and TRBJ2-7; D not resolved. The CDR3 is 12 amino acids. CDR1 LGHDT and CDR2 YNNKEL come from the germline V gene (reference sequence). Trimming stripped 1 base from V and 3 bases from J, with 4 bases between. DNA of the CDR3: TGTGCCAGCAGCCAAGGGATCTACGAGCAGTACTTC. Its protein product is CASSQGIYEQYF.

This clonotype was observed at least ten times. The chain is built from TRBV3-1 and TRBJ2-3, with 10 positions matching TRBD2. V lost 4 bases, J lost 2 bases, and 15 bases stayed unmatched. Germline CDR1 is LGHDT and CDR2 is YNNKEL (reference sequence). This CDR3 is 19 amino acids long. The CDR3 is CASSPNGLAAALPTDTQYF. The CDR3 DNA reads TGTGCCAGCAGCCCAAACGGACTAGCGGCTGCCCTCCCCACAGATACGCAGTATTTT.

This chain uses TRBV4-1 with TRBJ1-1; 7 positions agree with TRBD1. The CDR3 runs to 16 residues. Germline V gene sequence: CDR1 MGHRA, CDR2 YSYEKL. The V gene end was trimmed by 4 bases and the J gene end by 0 bases; junction bases not matched to a gene: 8. CDR3 bases: TGCGCCAGCAGCCTCCTCACAGGGGTAGTGAACACTGAAGCTTTCTTT. Encoded protein: CASSLLTGVVNTEAFF.